The 28 T cell receptor beta chains in this list originate from one sample, sequenced in a study of blood T cell repertoires in COVID-19. Libraries were prepared by immunoSEQ multiplex PCR; TCRdb keeps only in-frame clonotypes and omits some of them. The sample gives over 350,000 clones, 70% to 90% of which show up once; around 1.8% is in the top ten. Sequences were obtained from PBMCs or T cells enriched from blood (not recorded which). The receptors stem from a woman aged 18-35 years with acute COVID-19.

The CDR3 sequence is CAWSSPGRGDTQYF. The CDR3 region has the DNA TGTGCCTGGAGTAGCCCCGGGAGGGGGGATACGCAGTATTTT. V and J are TRBV30 and TRBJ2-3; 8 bases are a match to TRBD2. The CDR3 runs 14 residues. The trim removed 2 bases at V and 6 bases at J, leaving 7 bases unmatched. Germline V lookup: CDR1 GTSNPN, CDR2 SVGIG (reference sequence).

This rearrangement joins TRBV7-6 to TRBJ1-2; 10 bases line up with TRBD1. After removal of 4 bases from V and 8 bases from J, the junction contained 4 bases not matched to a gene. Germline CDR1 reads SGHVS; CDR2 reads FNYEAQ. CDR3 length equals 13 residues. The CDR3 DNA sequence: TGTGCCAGCAGCTACTTGGACAGGGGGGGCTACACCTTC. Protein product: CASSYLDRGGYTF.

The chain uses TRBV18 and TRBJ2-6; D unclear. V lost 0 bases, J lost 4 bases, and 4 bases lay in between. The CDR3 length is 14 residues. Germline values: CDR1 KGHSH, CDR2 LQKENI. The CDR3 DNA reads as TGTGCCAGCTCACCACCCTCCGGGGCCAACGTCCTGACTTTC. It codes for CASSPPSGANVLTF.

The chain employs TRBV5-5 and TRBJ2-2; 9 bases match TRBD2. With 4 bases clipped from V and 4 bases from J, the junction kept 5 bases outside the gene matches. Germline V gives CDR1 SGHKS, CDR2 YYEKEE (reference sequence). The CDR3 has 15 amino acids. Here the CDR3 reads CASSQRGERTGELFF. CDR3 bases: TGTGCCAGCAGCCAGCGGGGGGAACGCACCGGGGAGCTGTTTTTT.

V usage is TRBV10-1 and J usage is TRBJ1-4, with D unclear. Trimming took 5 bases from V and 5 from J, leaving 9 bases between them. The CDR3 length is 13 residues. Germline lookup yields CDR1 WNHNN and CDR2 SYGVQD (reference sequence). CDR3 protein: CASSSSGNEKLFF. The CDR3 nucleotides are TGCGCCAGCAGTTCCTCGGGGAATGAAAAACTGTTTTTT.

This chain connects TRBV5-5 to TRBJ1-3; D gene uncertain. The germline V and J ends were trimmed by 0 bases and 1 base, with 8 bases remaining between them. CDR1 is SGHKS and CDR2 is YYEKEE in the germline V gene (reference sequence). The CDR3 has 15 amino acids. The CDR3 DNA follows: TGTGCCAGCAGCTTGGATCAGGCGTCTGGAAACACCATATATTTT. Its translation is CASSLDQASGNTIYF.

CDR3 region: CASSLDTNTEAFF. As DNA, the CDR3 is TGTGCCAGCAGCTTAGACACGAACACTGAAGCTTTCTTT. The chain is built from TRBV7-7 and TRBJ1-1; D not resolved. There are 13 residues in the CDR3. The V gene's germline CDR1 is SSHAT and CDR2 FNYEAQ (reference sequence). Trimming removed 1 base from V and 1 base from J, with 4 bases in between.

V gene TRBV5-1 combines with J gene TRBJ2-2, with unresolved D. This CDR3 is built from 14 residues. V dropped 4 bases and J dropped 0 bases, with 7 bases sitting between them. CDR1 SGHRS and CDR2 YFSETQ come from the germline V gene. CDR3 nucleotide sequence: TGCGCCAGCAGCCAGACATCGAACACCGGGGAGCTGTTTTTT. Amino acid sequence: CASSQTSNTGELFF.

V usage is TRBV6-5 and J usage is TRBJ1-2, with a tentative D call TRBD1 (6 bases). V lost 6 bases to trimming and J lost 5 bases, with 16 bases between them. CDR3 size: 14 residues. Germline assignment: CDR1 MNHEY and CDR2 SVGAGI. The CDR3 region has the DNA TGTGCCAGCAGCCGACCCGACAGGTTGTATGGCTACACCTTC. It codes for CASSRPDRLYGYTF.

The table lists this clone with a few counts. The chain employs TRBV5-4 and TRBJ1-1; 11 bases match TRBD1. The CDR3 extends over 17 amino acids. Germline V gene sequence: CDR1 SGHNT, CDR2 YYREEE (reference sequence). After removal of 3 bases from V and 1 base from J, the junction contained 8 bases not matched to a gene. The CDR3 protein is CASSSGQGAASNTEAFF. Written as DNA, the CDR3 is TGTGCCAGCAGCTCCGGACAGGGGGCCGCATCGAACACTGAAGCTTTCTTT.

The chain employs TRBV28 and TRBJ2-7; 10 bases fit TRBD1. Germline V gene sequence: CDR1 MDHEN, CDR2 SYDVKM. Losses at the gene ends were 6 bases for V and 4 bases for J; bases not matched to a gene: 3. This CDR3 has 13 amino acids. The chain's CDR3 is CASSWTGGYEQYF. DNA of the CDR3: TGTGCCAGCAGCTGGACAGGGGGGTACGAGCAGTACTTC.

Only one count was recorded for this clone. This chain joins TRBV11-2 and TRBJ2-7, with D hard to call. The CDR3 totals 13 residues. The germline CDR1 and CDR2 sequences are SGHAT and FQNNGV. V gave up 6 bases and J gave up 7 bases, with 16 bases separating them. Here the CDR3 DNA reads TGTGCCAGCAGTCCAGGATATGGAACGGAGCAGTACTTC. It encodes CASSPGYGTEQYF.

J is TRBJ1-1 and V is TRBV7-8; perhaps TRBD1 as D (5 bases). CDR1 and CDR2 from the germline V gene are SGHVS and FQNEAQ. The germline V and J ends were trimmed by 3 bases and 3 bases, with 11 bases remaining between them. The CDR3 runs 14 residues. This CDR3 is CASSFARADTEAFF. DNA of the CDR3: TGTGCCAGCAGCTTTGCCAGGGCGGACACTGAAGCTTTCTTT. Combining the CDR3 with reference TRBV7-8 and TRBJ1-1 gives the whole variable domain GAGVSQSPRYKVAKRGQDVALRCDPISGHVSLFWYQQALGQGPEFLTYFQNEAQLDKSGLPSDRFFAERPEGSVSTLKIQRTQQEDSAVYLCASSFARADTEAFFGQGTRLTVV.

The chain is built from TRBV5-1 and TRBJ1-1; D may be TRBD1 (5 bases). Trimming removed 1 base from V and 4 bases from J, with 11 bases in between. The CDR3 runs 14 residues. Germline V gene sequence: CDR1 SGHRS, CDR2 YFSETQ. The CDR3 DNA reads TGCGCCAGCAGCTTGAGCCAGGGTGGCACTGAAGCTTTCTTT. Translated: CASSLSQGGTEAFF.

The rearrangement uses TRBV30 and TRBJ1-2, with D uncertain. The CDR3 covers 13 residues. Germline CDR1 reads GTSNPN; CDR2 reads SVGIG (reference sequence). V was trimmed by 1 base and J by 3 bases, leaving 9 bases between them. The CDR3 DNA sequence: TGTGCCTGGAGTGCGGGTCAGCACTATGGCTACACCTTC. Its protein is CAWSAGQHYGYTF.

This clone occurred a few times. The chain uses TRBV19 and TRBJ2-1, with 11 bases lining up with TRBD2. The germline V gene has CDR1 LNHDA and CDR2 SQIVND (reference sequence). V lost 6 bases, J lost 0 bases, and 13 bases stayed unmatched. The CDR3 loop spans 19 amino acids. The CDR3 region is CASSHTTSGGSSSYNEQFF. CDR3 coding DNA: TGTGCCAGTAGCCATACCACTAGCGGGGGTTCTAGCTCCTACAATGAGCAGTTCTTC. Variable domain in full (rest from reference TRBV19 and TRBJ2-1): DGGITQSPKYLFRKEGQNVTLSCEQNLNHDAMYWYRQDPGQGLRLIYYSQIVNDFQKGDIAEGYSVSREKKESFPLTVTSAQKNPTAFYLCASSHTTSGGSSSYNEQFFGPGTRLTVL.

CDR3 sequence reads: CASSYSGKGTYEQYF. The CDR3 bases are TGTGCCAGCAGTTACTCGGGTAAGGGGACCTACGAGCAGTACTTC. V usage is TRBV6-5 and J usage is TRBJ2-7; perhaps TRBD1 as D (5 bases). Germline assignment: CDR1 MNHEY and CDR2 SVGAGI. V shed 0 bases and J shed 2 bases, with 11 bases lying between them. This CDR3 is 15 amino acids long.

The V and J genes are TRBV9 and TRBJ1-1; D possibly corresponds to TRBD1 (6 bases). V lost 3 bases to trimming and J lost 5 bases, with 17 bases between them. Germline lookup yields CDR1 SGDLS and CDR2 YYNGEE. The CDR3 is 15 residues long. The CDR3: CASSGNRERYTEAFF. In nucleotides, the CDR3 is TGTGCCAGCAGCGGAAACAGGGAAAGGTATACTGAAGCTTTCTTT. The full variable domain, completed using reference TRBV9 and TRBJ1-1, is DSGVTQTPKHLITATGQRVTLRCSPRSGDLSVYWYQQSLDQGLQFLIQYYNGEERAKGNILERFSAQQFPDLHSELNLSSLELGDSALYFCASSGNRERYTEAFFGQGTRLTVV.

The chain carries TRBV5-4 and TRBJ2-7; the D gene is possibly TRBD1 (6 bases). Trimming cost V 3 bases and J 3 bases, with 13 bases left between them. The germline V gene encodes CDR1 SGHNT and CDR2 YYREEE (reference sequence). The CDR3 contains 14 residues. The CDR3, as DNA: TGTGCCAGCAGCTCCCGACAGGACCTCTACGAGCAGTACTTC. It is translated as CASSSRQDLYEQYF. Complete variable domain (other parts from reference TRBV5-4 and TRBJ2-7): ETGVTQSPTHLIKTRGQQVTLRCSSQSGHNTVSWYQQALGQGPQFIFQYYREEENGRGNFPPRFSGLQFPNYSSELNVNALELDDSALYLCASSSRQDLYEQYFGPGTRLTVT.

This clone was detected only once. The chain has TRBV4-2 and TRBJ2-5, with 10 positions matching TRBD2. In germline, CDR1 is LGHNA, CDR2 YNFKEQ. The ends lost 4 bases at V and 3 bases at J; junction bases unmatched: 2. There are 14 residues in the CDR3. CDR3 nucleotides: TGTGCCAGCAGCCCCACTAGCGGGGAAGAGACCCAGTACTTC. Protein sequence: CASSPTSGEETQYF.

V and J are TRBV9 and TRBJ2-1, with 8 bases aligning to TRBD2. The CDR3 has 14 amino acids. The V gene end was trimmed by 0 bases and the J gene end by 10 bases; junction bases not matched to a gene: 6. The V gene's germline CDR1 is SGDLS and CDR2 YYNGEE. The CDR3 region is CASSVAAGELEQFF. For the CDR3, the DNA is TGTGCCAGCAGCGTAGCAGCGGGAGAATTGGAGCAGTTCTTC.

The rearrangement links TRBV15 to TRBJ2-7, with 14 bases that match TRBD2. Germline V lookup: CDR1 LNHNV, CDR2 YYDKDF (reference sequence). The ends lost 5 bases at V and 9 bases at J; junction bases unmatched: 12. The CDR3 length is 16 residues. The CDR3 DNA sequence: TGTGCCACCAGCTTACGACTAGCGGGAGGGCCCAAGGTGCAGTACTTC. It encodes CATSLRLAGGPKVQYF.

The CDR3 sequence: CASSSGTRGPYEQYF. CDR3 DNA sequence: TGTGCCAGCAGCTCTGGGACTAGGGGGCCCTACGAGCAGTACTTC. The V gene is TRBV11-2, the J gene TRBJ2-7, with D possibly being TRBD2 (8 bases). CDR3 length equals 15 residues. V was shortened by 4 bases and J by 2 bases, with 15 bases between the two germline ends. CDR1 and CDR2 (germline): SGHAT, FQNNGV.

The chain recombines TRBV19 with TRBJ1-5, with 7 nucleotides matching TRBD1. V lost 6 bases and J lost 2; bases outside the gene matches: 10. The CDR3 length is 16 residues. Germline loops: CDR1 LNHDA, CDR2 SQIVND (reference sequence). CDR3 nucleotide sequence: TGTGCCAGTAGGGTAGGAGGGGGCGGTGGCAATCAGCCCCAGCATTTT. Translated, it gives CASRVGGGGGNQPQHF.

The V call is TRBV12-3 or TRBV12-4, the J call TRBJ1-2, with D hard to call. V lost 2 bases and J 6 bases, leaving 7 bases between the germline ends. The CDR3 extends over 12 amino acids. The CDR3 DNA reads TGTGCCAGCAGTTTATGGGAGGATGGCTACACCTTC. Its protein product is CASSLWEDGYTF.

The CDR3 bases are TGCGCCAGCAGCTTGGTAATGGGGGTAGCGGGCCTGAAGGCCGCCGGGGAGCTGTTTTTT. Protein sequence: CASSLVMGVAGLKAAGELFF. J is TRBJ2-2 and V is TRBV5-1; 7 bases fit TRBD2. The CDR3 has 20 amino acids. Germline CDR1 SGHRS, CDR2 YFSETQ. The V segment lost 0 bases and the J segment 6 bases; nucleotides outside the gene matches: 20.

The chain joins TRBV28 to TRBJ1-2; maybe TRBD1 (5 bases). Germline loops: CDR1 MDHEN, CDR2 SYDVKM. The CDR3 is 16 amino acids. Deletions cut 6 bases from V and 6 bases from J, with 23 bases between. In DNA, the CDR3 is TGTGCCAGCAGCACGCGGTTTTGGGCCCCAGGGAATGGCTACACCTTC. It yields the protein CASSTRFWAPGNGYTF.

The chain employs TRBV30 and TRBJ1-3; 8 bases align to TRBD1. The CDR3 totals 15 residues. V shed 2 bases and J 0 bases; nucleotides not matched to a gene: 3. The germline V gene has CDR1 GTSNPN and CDR2 SVGIG (reference sequence). The CDR3 DNA is TGTGCCTGGAGTCAGGGGACAGGCTCTGGAAACACCATATATTTT. Amino acid sequence: CAWSQGTGSGNTIYF.